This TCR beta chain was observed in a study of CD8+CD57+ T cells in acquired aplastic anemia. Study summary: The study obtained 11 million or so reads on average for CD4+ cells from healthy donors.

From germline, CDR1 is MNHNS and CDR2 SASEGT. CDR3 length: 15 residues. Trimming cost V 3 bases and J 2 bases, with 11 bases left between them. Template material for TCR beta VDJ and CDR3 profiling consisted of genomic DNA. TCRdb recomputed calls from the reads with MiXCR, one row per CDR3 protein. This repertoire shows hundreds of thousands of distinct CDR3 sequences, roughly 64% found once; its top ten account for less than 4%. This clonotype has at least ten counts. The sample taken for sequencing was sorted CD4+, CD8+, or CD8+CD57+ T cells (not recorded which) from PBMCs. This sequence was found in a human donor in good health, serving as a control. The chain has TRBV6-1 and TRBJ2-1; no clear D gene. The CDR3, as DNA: TGTGCCAGCAGTGAGTTGAGGAGCCCCTACAATGAGCAGTTCTTC. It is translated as CASSELRSPYNEQFF.